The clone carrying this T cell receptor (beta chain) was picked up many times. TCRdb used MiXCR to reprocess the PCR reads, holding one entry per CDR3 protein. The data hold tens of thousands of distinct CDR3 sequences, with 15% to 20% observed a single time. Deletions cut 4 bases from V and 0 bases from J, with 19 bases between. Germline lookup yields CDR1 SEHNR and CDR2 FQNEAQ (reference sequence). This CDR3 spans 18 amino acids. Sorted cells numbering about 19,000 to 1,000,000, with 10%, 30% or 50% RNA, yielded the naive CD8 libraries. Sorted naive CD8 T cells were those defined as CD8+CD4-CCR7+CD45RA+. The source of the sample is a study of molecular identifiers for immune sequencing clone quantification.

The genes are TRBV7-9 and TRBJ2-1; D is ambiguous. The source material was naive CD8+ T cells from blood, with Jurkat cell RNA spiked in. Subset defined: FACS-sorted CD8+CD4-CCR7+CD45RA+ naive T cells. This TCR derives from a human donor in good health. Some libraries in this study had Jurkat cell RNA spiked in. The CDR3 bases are TGTGCCAGCAGCTCGCAGTGGCCTTCTACCCTCTCCTACAATGAGCAGTTCTTC. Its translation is CASSSQWPSTLSYNEQFF.